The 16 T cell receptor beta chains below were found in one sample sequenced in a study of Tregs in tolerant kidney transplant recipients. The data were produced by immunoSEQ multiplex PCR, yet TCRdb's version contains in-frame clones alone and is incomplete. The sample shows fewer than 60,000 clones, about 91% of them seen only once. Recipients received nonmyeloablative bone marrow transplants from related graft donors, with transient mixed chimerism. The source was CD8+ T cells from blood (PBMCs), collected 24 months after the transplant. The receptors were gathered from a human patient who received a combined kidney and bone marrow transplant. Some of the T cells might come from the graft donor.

In DNA form, the CDR3 reads TGCGCCAGCAGCCAAAACCTAGCGGGAGCGGTTTACGAGCAGTACTTC. Translation gives CASSQNLAGAVYEQYF. This chain joins TRBV4-3 and TRBJ2-7; 10 positions match TRBD2. V was clipped by 2 bases and J by 4 bases; unmatched bases: 8. CDR1 and CDR2 (germline): LGHNA, YSLEER. The CDR3 runs to 16 residues.

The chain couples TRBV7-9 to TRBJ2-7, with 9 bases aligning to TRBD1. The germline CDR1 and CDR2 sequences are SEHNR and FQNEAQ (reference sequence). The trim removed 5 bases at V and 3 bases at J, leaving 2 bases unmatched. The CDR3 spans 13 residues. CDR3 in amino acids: CASSGTGNYEQYF. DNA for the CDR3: TGTGCCAGCAGCGGGACAGGGAACTACGAGCAGTACTTC.

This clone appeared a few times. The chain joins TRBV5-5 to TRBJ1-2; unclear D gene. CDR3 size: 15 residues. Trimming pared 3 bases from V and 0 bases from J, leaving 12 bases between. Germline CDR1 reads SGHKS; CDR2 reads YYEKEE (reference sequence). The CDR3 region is CASSCCLATNYGYTF. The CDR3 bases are TGTGCCAGCAGCTGTTGCTTAGCCACTAACTATGGCTACACCTTC.

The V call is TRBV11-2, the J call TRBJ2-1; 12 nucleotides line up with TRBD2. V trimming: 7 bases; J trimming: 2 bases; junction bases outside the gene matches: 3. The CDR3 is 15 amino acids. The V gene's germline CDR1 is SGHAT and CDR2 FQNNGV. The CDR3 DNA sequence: TGTGCCAGCACCGCTAGCGGGAGGGCCTACAATGAGCAGTTCTTC. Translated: CASTASGRAYNEQFF.

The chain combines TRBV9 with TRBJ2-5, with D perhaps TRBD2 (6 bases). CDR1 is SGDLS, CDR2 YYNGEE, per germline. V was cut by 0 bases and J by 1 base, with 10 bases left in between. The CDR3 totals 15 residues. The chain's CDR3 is CASSVGGRTQETQYF. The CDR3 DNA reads TGTGCCAGCAGCGTAGGGGGGAGGACCCAAGAGACCCAGTACTTC.

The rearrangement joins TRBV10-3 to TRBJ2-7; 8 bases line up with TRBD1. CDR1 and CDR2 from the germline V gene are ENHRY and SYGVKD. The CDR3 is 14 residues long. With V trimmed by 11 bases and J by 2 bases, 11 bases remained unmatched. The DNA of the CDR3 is TGTGCCGCCTCAGGACAGGGAACCCCCTACGAGCAGTACTTC. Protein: CAASGQGTPYEQYF.

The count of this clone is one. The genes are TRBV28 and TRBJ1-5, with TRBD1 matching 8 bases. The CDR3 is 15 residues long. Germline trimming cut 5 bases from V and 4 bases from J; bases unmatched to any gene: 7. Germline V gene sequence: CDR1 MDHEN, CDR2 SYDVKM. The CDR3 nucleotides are TGTGCCAGCAGTCCTAGACAGGGGAGGAATCAGCCCCAGCATTTT. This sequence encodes CASSPRQGRNQPQHF.

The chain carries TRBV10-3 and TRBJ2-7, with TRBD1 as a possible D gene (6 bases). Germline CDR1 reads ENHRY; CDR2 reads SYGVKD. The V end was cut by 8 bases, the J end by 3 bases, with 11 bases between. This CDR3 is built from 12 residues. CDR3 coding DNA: TGTGCCATCTCAGGGGAGCACTACGAGCAGTACTTC. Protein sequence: CAISGEHYEQYF.

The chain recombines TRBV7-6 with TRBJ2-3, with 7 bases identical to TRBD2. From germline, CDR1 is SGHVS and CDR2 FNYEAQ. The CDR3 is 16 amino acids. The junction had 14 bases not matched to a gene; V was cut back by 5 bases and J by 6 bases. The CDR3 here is CASSPPGVREPDTQYF. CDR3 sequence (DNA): TGTGCCAGCAGCCCGCCCGGGGTGCGGGAGCCGGATACGCAGTATTTT.

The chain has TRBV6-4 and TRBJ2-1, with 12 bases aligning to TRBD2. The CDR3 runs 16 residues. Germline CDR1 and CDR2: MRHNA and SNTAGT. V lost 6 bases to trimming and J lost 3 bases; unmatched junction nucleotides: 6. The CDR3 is CASRTSGSQIYNEQFF. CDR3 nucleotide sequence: TGTGCCAGCAGGACTAGCGGGAGCCAGATCTACAATGAGCAGTTCTTC.

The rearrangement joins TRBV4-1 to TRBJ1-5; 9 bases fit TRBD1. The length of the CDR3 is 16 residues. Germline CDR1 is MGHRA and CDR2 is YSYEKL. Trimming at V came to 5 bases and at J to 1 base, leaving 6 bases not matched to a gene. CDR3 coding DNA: TGCGCCAGCAGCTCCCGGGACAGGGAAAGCAATCAGCCCCAGCATTTT. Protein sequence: CASSSRDRESNQPQHF.

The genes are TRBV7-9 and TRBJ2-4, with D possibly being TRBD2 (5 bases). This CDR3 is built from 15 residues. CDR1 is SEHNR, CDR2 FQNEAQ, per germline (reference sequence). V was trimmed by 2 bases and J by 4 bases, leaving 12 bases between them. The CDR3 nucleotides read TGTGCCAGCAGCTTATCATTAGCGTATAAAAACATTCAGTACTTC. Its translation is CASSLSLAYKNIQYF.

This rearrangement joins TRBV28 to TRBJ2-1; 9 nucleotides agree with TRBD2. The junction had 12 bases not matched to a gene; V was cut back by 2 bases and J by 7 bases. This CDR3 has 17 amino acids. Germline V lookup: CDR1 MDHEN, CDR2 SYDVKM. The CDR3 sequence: CASSLELGLAGLNEQFF. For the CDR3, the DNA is TGTGCCAGCAGTTTAGAGTTGGGGCTAGCGGGACTTAATGAGCAGTTCTTC.

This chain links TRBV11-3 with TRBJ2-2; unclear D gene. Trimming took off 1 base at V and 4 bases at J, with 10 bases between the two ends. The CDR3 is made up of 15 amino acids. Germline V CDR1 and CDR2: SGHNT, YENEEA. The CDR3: CASSLGRSATGELFF. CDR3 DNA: TGTGCCAGCAGCTTAGGTCGCAGTGCCACCGGGGAGCTGTTTTTT.

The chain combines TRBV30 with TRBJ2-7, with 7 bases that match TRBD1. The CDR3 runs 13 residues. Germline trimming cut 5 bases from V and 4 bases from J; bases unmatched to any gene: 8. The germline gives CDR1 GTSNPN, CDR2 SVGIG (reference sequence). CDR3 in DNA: TGTGCCTGGGTCGGGACAGCGAAATACGAGCAGTACTTC. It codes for CAWVGTAKYEQYF.

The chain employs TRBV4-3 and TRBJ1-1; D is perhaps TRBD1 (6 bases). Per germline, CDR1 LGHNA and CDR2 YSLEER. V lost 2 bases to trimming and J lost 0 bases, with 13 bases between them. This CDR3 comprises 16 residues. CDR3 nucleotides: TGCGCCAGCAGCCAACAAACCGGGACATTGAACACTGAAGCTTTCTTT. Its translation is CASSQQTGTLNTEAFF.